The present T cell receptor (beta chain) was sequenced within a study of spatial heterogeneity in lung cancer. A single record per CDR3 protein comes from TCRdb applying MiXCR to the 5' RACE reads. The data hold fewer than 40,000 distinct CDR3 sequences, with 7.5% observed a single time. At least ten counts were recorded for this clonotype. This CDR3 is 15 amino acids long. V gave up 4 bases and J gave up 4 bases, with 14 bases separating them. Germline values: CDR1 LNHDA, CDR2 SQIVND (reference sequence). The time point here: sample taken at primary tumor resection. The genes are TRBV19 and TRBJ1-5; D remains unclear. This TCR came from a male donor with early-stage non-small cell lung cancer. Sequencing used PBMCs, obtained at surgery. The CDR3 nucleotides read TGTGCCAGTAGTAGATCCGGCCAACATAATCAGCCCCAGCATTTT. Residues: CASSRSGQHNQPQHF.